Listed here is a single TCR beta chain. Antigen: not known. Whereas donors were nominally healthy upon sampling, unrecorded immune exposures were probable. Researchers ran the PCR with 60 Vbeta and 13 Jbeta primers. The method was immunoSEQ multiplex PCR; TCRdb's version includes in-frame clones alone and lacks a portion of them. Of some 200,000 clones listed, about two thirds are singletons. Per germline, CDR1 MNHNS and CDR2 SASEGT. The germline V and J ends were trimmed by 8 bases and 6 bases, with 8 bases remaining between them. The CDR3 has 11 residues. These data are taken from a study of cytomegalovirus exposure and HLA in healthy donors. General study points: An analysis done earlier found most TCR beta V segments productive about 90% or about 30% of the time. Prediction of most subjects' HLA-A and HLA-B alleles by TCR beta sequences was reportedly accurate. In vitro data verified three CMV-associated chains as specific for CMV antigens.

Sequenced sample: PBMCs. This sequence joins TRBV6-1 and TRBJ2-1; unclear D gene. The TCR sequence derives from a man aged 35 to 55 in good health and CMV-seropositive. CDR3 amino acids: CASRLFNEQFF. The CDR3 DNA is TGTGCCAGCCGTTTATTCAATGAGCAGTTCTTC.